These 32 T cell receptor beta chains share one sample of origin, sequenced in a study of blood T cells in healthy people across ages. A sample-barcoded 5' primer and a J-beta primer mix were used in a second PCR of roughly 6 to 11 cycles. MiXCR was run by TCRdb on the 5' RACE reads, yielding one entry per CDR3 protein. Of around 1.5 million distinct CDR3 sequences in the sample, around 59% were seen once. Sequenced input: blood. Receptors were obtained from a man between 18 and 35 years old in good health.

The CDR3 region is CASSLVLGISQETQYF. The CDR3 DNA reads TGTGCCAGCAGCTTAGTGTTGGGGATATCCCAAGAGACCCAGTACTTC. The V and J genes are TRBV7-9 and TRBJ2-5, with D hard to call. From germline, CDR1 is SEHNR and CDR2 FQNEAQ (reference sequence). The germline V and J ends were trimmed by 1 base and 1 base, with 13 bases remaining between them. This CDR3 spans 16 amino acids.

The chain links TRBV12-3 or TRBV12-4 to TRBJ1-1; a possible D gene is TRBD1 (5 bases). This CDR3 comprises 15 residues. Trimming removed 4 bases at V and 3 bases at J, with 15 bases between. CDR3 DNA: TGTGCCAGCAGTTCCGCAGGAGAGGGGTACACTGAAGCTTTCTTT. Protein: CASSSAGEGYTEAFF.

J is TRBJ1-6 and V is TRBV10-3; no clear D gene. Trimming left V 6 bases short and J 6 bases short, with 9 bases between. The germline V gene encodes CDR1 ENHRY and CDR2 SYGVKD. The CDR3 covers 13 residues. CDR3 region: CAIRLEGNSPLHF. DNA of the CDR3: TGTGCCATCAGGCTGGAGGGTAATTCACCCCTCCACTTT.

The rearrangement links TRBV10-3 to TRBJ2-7; TRBD1 is a possible D gene (6 bases). The V and J ends lost 7 bases and 7 bases respectively, with 14 bases between them. Germline-derived CDR1 and CDR2 are ENHRY and SYGVKD. This CDR3 spans 12 amino acids. As DNA, the CDR3 is TGTGCCATCAATCCGACAGGAGGAGAGCAGTACTTC. It specifies CAINPTGGEQYF.

The chain is built from TRBV20-1 and TRBJ1-5; D call uncertain. Trimming removed 0 bases from V and 0 bases from J, with 9 bases in between. This CDR3 is built from 15 residues. The germline gives CDR1 DFQATT, CDR2 SNEGSKA (reference sequence). CDR3 loop: CSARDFSNSNQPQHF. The CDR3 bases are TGCAGTGCTAGAGATTTCTCTAATAGCAATCAGCCCCAGCATTTT.

V usage is TRBV10-3 and J usage is TRBJ1-2; D unresolved. In germline, CDR1 is ENHRY, CDR2 SYGVKD. Trimming shortened V by 7 bases and J by 4 bases, and 4 bases separated the two germline ends. There are 10 residues in the CDR3. CDR3 DNA: TGTGCCATCAAAGTCTATGGCTACACCTTC. Protein sequence: CAIKVYGYTF.

This clonotype was seen a handful of times. The chain recombines TRBV4-1 with TRBJ1-4; 8 bases match TRBD1. Germline V gene lookup returns CDR1 MGHRA and CDR2 YSYEKL. J was trimmed by 7 bases and V by 1 base; bases with no gene match: 8. There are 16 residues in the CDR3. The CDR3, as DNA: TGCGCCAGCAGCCAAGGGCGACAGGGGCTCCGTGAAAAACTGTTTTTT. Encoded protein: CASSQGRQGLREKLFF.

The chain has TRBV21-1 and TRBJ2-3; the table's D call, TRBD2, has no DNA check behind it. TRBV21-1 constitutes a pseudogene. This CDR3 comprises 18 residues. The chain's CDR3 is CASSAGTSGREGTDTQYF. The CDR3 coding sequence is TGTGCCAGCAGCGCCGGGACTAGCGGGAGGGAAGGCACAGATACGCAGTATTTT.

The chain joins TRBV7-8 to TRBJ2-7, with 7 bases identical to TRBD2. The CDR3 contains 15 residues. J gave up 3 bases and V 5 bases, and 10 bases lay outside the gene matches. The germline V gene encodes CDR1 SGHVS and CDR2 FQNEAQ. This CDR3 reads CASSPPVGGGYEQYF. The CDR3 DNA sequence: TGTGCCAGCAGCCCGCCGGTGGGCGGGGGCTACGAGCAGTACTTC.

This clonotype was seen a few times. This chain uses TRBV15 with TRBJ2-1, with a possible D match to TRBD2 (6 bases). V shed 8 bases and J shed 8 bases, with 10 bases lying between them. There are 11 residues in the CDR3. CDR1 and CDR2 (germline): LNHNV, YYDKDF (reference sequence). The CDR3 here is CATRLAYEQFF. The CDR3 DNA reads TGTGCCACCCGTCTAGCGTATGAGCAGTTCTTC.

The chain has TRBV12-3 or TRBV12-4 and TRBJ2-5; 8 nucleotides agree with TRBD1. V shed 2 bases and J 6 bases; nucleotides not matched to a gene: 8. The CDR3 is made up of 15 amino acids. The DNA of the CDR3 is TGTGCCAGCAGTTTAAACGGACAGGGTAGCAAGACCCAGTACTTC. This translates into CASSLNGQGSKTQYF.

The chain carries TRBV4-3 and TRBJ2-7, with D perhaps assigned TRBD1 or TRBD2 (6 bases each). This CDR3 has 15 residues. CDR1 is LGHNA and CDR2 is YSLEER in the germline V gene. V was pared by 0 bases and J by 2 bases, with 11 bases between. CDR3: CASSQDIRGPYEQYF. The CDR3 DNA reads as TGCGCCAGCAGCCAAGATATACGGGGGCCCTACGAGCAGTACTTC.

About this clonotype: One junction end does not reproduce the germline sequence, and a read error may be involved. The rearrangement links TRBV27 to TRBJ2-1, with 7 bases fitting TRBD2. This CDR3 region has 14 residues. Germline V gene sequence: CDR1 MNHEY, CDR2 SMNVEV (reference sequence). DNA for the CDR3: TGTGCCAGCATTGGAGCGGGAACCTACAATGGGCAGTTCTTC. This encodes CASIGAGTYNGQFF.

This chain joins TRBV6-5 and TRBJ1-6, with unresolved D. CDR3 length: 15 residues. V was trimmed by 7 bases and J by 0 bases, leaving 10 bases between them. Germline values: CDR1 MNHEY, CDR2 SVGAGI. Written as DNA, the CDR3 is TGTGCCAGCACATACCTGAGCTCCTATAATTCACCCCTCCACTTT. Its protein is CASTYLSSYNSPLHF.

The chain is built from TRBV29-1 and TRBJ2-5; 8 bases align to TRBD2. The CDR3 length is 14 residues. The ends lost 6 bases at V and 1 base at J; junction bases unmatched: 7. Per germline, CDR1 SQVTM and CDR2 ANQGSEA. CDR3 coding DNA: TGCAGCGTGAGGGCGGGGGGTCTCCAAGAGACCCAGTACTTC. It specifies CSVRAGGLQETQYF.

The chain links TRBV4-3 to TRBJ2-3, with TRBD1 matching over 10 bases. The CDR3 is made up of 17 amino acids. The V gene's germline CDR1 is LGHNA and CDR2 YSLEER. Trimming at V came to 4 bases and at J to 5 bases, leaving 12 bases not matched to a gene. The CDR3 loop reads CASSPKAGTGERDTQYF. The CDR3 DNA reads TGCGCCAGCAGCCCTAAAGCCGGGACAGGGGAAAGAGATACGCAGTATTTT.

V and J are TRBV6-5 and TRBJ1-2; D is uncertain. The V gene lost 8 bases and the J gene lost 0 bases, with 13 bases spanning the gap. The CDR3 contains 14 residues. Germline lookup yields CDR1 MNHEY and CDR2 SVGAGI. CDR3 DNA: TGTGCCAGCGGACCGCACACTGCTAACTATGGCTACACCTTC. This codes for CASGPHTANYGYTF.

As concerns this clonotype: The CDR3 end shows no conserved phenylalanine or tryptophan, and so a read error is likely. This rearrangement joins TRBV9 to TRBJ1-2, with D maybe TRBD1 (6 bases). The germline V and J ends were trimmed by 0 bases and 1 base, with 7 bases remaining between them. CDR1 is SGDLS and CDR2 is YYNGEE in the germline V gene. The CDR3 extends over 14 amino acids. The CDR3 nucleotides are TGTGCCAGCAGCGTAGGGGGGCTTAACTATGGCTACACCTTG. It codes for CASSVGGLNYGYTL.

The chain joins TRBV4-1 to TRBJ1-1; D is unclear. The V gene's germline CDR1 is MGHRA and CDR2 YSYEKL. V gave up 0 bases and J gave up 7 bases, with 15 bases separating them. The CDR3 consists of 15 residues. CDR3 region: CASSQEVPTMSEAFF. The CDR3 bases are TGCGCCAGCAGCCAAGAAGTCCCCACCATGAGTGAAGCTTTCTTT.

This chain joins TRBV11-1 and TRBJ2-7; 8 bases match TRBD1. Germline V gene lookup returns CDR1 SGHAT and CDR2 FQDESV (reference sequence). The junction had 4 bases not matched to a gene; V was cut back by 1 base and J by 5 bases. The CDR3 totals 14 residues. The CDR3 DNA reads as TGTGCCAGCAGCTTAGTCTCAGGGGGCGACGAGCAGTACTTC. Translation: CASSLVSGGDEQYF.

This clonotype has more than one count but fewer than ten. The V call is TRBV4-2, the J call TRBJ1-1, with 9 positions matching TRBD1. The V segment lost 4 bases and the J segment 4 bases; nucleotides outside the gene matches: 4. There are 14 residues in the CDR3. Germline V CDR1 and CDR2: LGHNA, YNFKEQ. The CDR3 DNA is TGTGCCAGCAGCCCAACGACAGGGGGCACTGAAGCTTTCTTT. Protein product: CASSPTTGGTEAFF.

This clonotype was counted only a few times. The chain links TRBV13 to TRBJ2-3; 8 bases agree with TRBD2. J was trimmed by 4 bases and V by 3 bases; bases with no gene match: 6. CDR1 is PRHDT, CDR2 FYEKMQ, per germline (reference sequence). The CDR3 runs to 15 residues. CDR3 coding DNA: TGTGCCAGCAGCTTTTCCGGGGGGGCCGCAGATACGCAGTATTTT. This codes for CASSFSGGAADTQYF.

The chain joins TRBV6-5 to TRBJ2-3; TRBD1 might be the D (5 bases). The CDR3 covers 13 residues. CDR1 is MNHEY and CDR2 is SVGAGI in the germline V gene. V lost 11 bases to trimming and J lost 3 bases, with 15 bases between them. CDR3 sequence: CAASGQLTDTQYF. CDR3 in DNA: TGTGCCGCCTCAGGGCAGCTAACAGATACGCAGTATTTT.

The sample holds one count of this clonotype. This rearrangement joins TRBV5-4 to TRBJ2-1, with 8 bases matching TRBD2. The V segment lost 2 bases and the J segment 3 bases; nucleotides outside the gene matches: 7. The CDR3 runs 16 residues. CDR1 and CDR2 (germline): SGHNT, YYREEE (reference sequence). The CDR3 loop reads CASSLTSGSNYNEQFF. CDR3 sequence (DNA): TGTGCCAGCAGCTTAACGAGCGGGAGTAACTACAATGAGCAGTTCTTC. Together with reference TRBV5-4 and TRBJ2-1, the CDR3 gives the full variable domain: ETGVTQSPTHLIKTRGQQVTLRCSSQSGHNTVSWYQQALGQGPQFIFQYYREEENGRGNFPPRFSGLQFPNYSSELNVNALELDDSALYLCASSLTSGSNYNEQFFGPGTRLTVL.

The gene calls are TRBV2 and TRBJ2-1; D is undetermined. The germline V gene encodes CDR1 SNHLY and CDR2 FYNNEI. This CDR3 comprises 15 residues. V was clipped by 3 bases and J by 0 bases, with 9 bases between them. The CDR3 reads CASSDATISYNEQFF. In nucleotides, the CDR3 is TGTGCCAGCAGTGACGCCACCATCTCCTACAATGAGCAGTTCTTC.

CDR3 nucleotide sequence: TGCAGTGCTTATCACACGCTAGCGCCTCGGGATACGCAGTATTTT. Its protein is CSAYHTLAPRDTQYF. The rearrangement joins TRBV20-1 to TRBJ2-3, with a possible D match to TRBD2 (6 bases). The CDR3 length is 15 residues. The germline V gene encodes CDR1 DFQATT and CDR2 SNEGSKA (reference sequence). The V end was cut by 5 bases, the J end by 6 bases, with 21 bases between.

The chain links TRBV4-1 to TRBJ1-6; 7 bases are shared with TRBD1. Losses at the gene ends were 6 bases for V and 6 bases for J; bases not matched to a gene: 8. The CDR3 has 15 residues. Germline-derived CDR1 and CDR2 are MGHRA and YSYEKL. The CDR3 DNA is TGCGCCAGCAGGCAACCGGGACAGAGTAATTCACCCCTCCACTTT. This codes for CASRQPGQSNSPLHF.

The chain couples TRBV5-1 to TRBJ2-2; a possible D gene is TRBD1 (5 bases). Germline CDR1 and CDR2: SGHRS and YFSETQ. The CDR3 sequence is 16 residues long. The V end lost 0 bases, the J end lost 1 base, and 10 bases lay between the germline ends. The CDR3 DNA is TGCGCCAGCAGCTTGGAGTCAGGGAAGAACACCGGGGAGCTGTTTTTT. This gives the protein CASSLESGKNTGELFF.

The chain carries TRBV5-1 and TRBJ2-5, with D hard to call. Near its end, the DNA agrees better with TRBJ2-7, so the J call may be wrong. CDR1 is SGHRS, CDR2 YFSETQ, per germline. The CDR3 totals 12 residues. CDR3 sequence reads: CASRGWQDEQYF. The CDR3 DNA is TGCGCCAGCAGGGGGTGGCAGGACGAGCAGTACTTC.

The chain is built from TRBV10-3 and TRBJ1-2, with a tentative D call TRBD1 (5 bases). The CDR3 totals 16 residues. The V and J ends lost 5 bases and 4 bases respectively, with 20 bases between them. Germline V gene lookup returns CDR1 ENHRY and CDR2 SYGVKD. In DNA, the CDR3 is TGTGCCATCAGTCCCCAATCCCCTTCAGGGTTCTATGGCTACACCTTC. Residues: CAISPQSPSGFYGYTF.

This clonotype appeared a single time. The chain uses TRBV20-1 and TRBJ1-5; tentative D call: TRBD1 (5 bases). The CDR3 loop spans 14 amino acids. CDR1 and CDR2 (germline): DFQATT, SNEGSKA (reference sequence). Trimming removed 6 bases at V and 1 base at J, with 13 bases between. CDR3 DNA sequence: TGCAGTGCCCTTAACAGGAGAAGCAATCAGCCCCAGCATTTT. Amino acids: CSALNRRSNQPQHF.

The gene calls are TRBV14 and TRBJ2-1; 9 bases line up with TRBD2. There are 14 residues in the CDR3. Germline V gene sequence: CDR1 SGHDN, CDR2 FVKESK. The V and J ends lost 8 bases and 3 bases, in that order; junction bases with no gene match: 5. This chain's CDR3 is CASAQLAGYNEQFF. The CDR3 coding sequence is TGTGCCAGCGCTCAACTAGCGGGCTACAATGAGCAGTTCTTC.